This T cell receptor beta chain emerged from a study of beta chain features in type 1 diabetes. This clone appeared a few times. As yet, its antigen is unknown. Reverse transcribing all isolated RNA meant expressed TCRB transcripts were sequenced. Assay: immunoSEQ multiplex PCR; the TCRdb copy retains only in-frame clones and omits some. The sample has 300,000 to 350,000 clones, around 13% seen once; the top ten hold 6.7%. Study outcomes and limitations: In every one of the four CD4+ subsets, TCRB CDR3s were moderately but significantly shorter in Type 1 diabetes patients.

This CDR3 region has 13 residues. Germline values: CDR1 MDHEN, CDR2 SYDVKM. The germline V and J ends were trimmed by 3 bases and 5 bases, with 10 bases remaining between them. Sequenced input: central memory CD4+ T cells from blood. This clonotype was sampled from a young man in good health. The chain is built from TRBV28 and TRBJ1-2, with a possible D match to TRBD1 (5 bases). The CDR3 region has the DNA TGTGCCAGCAGTTTCGGAAGGGGATATGGCTACACCTTC. Protein product: CASSFGRGYGYTF.